This T cell receptor beta chain appears in the sequencing data of a study of low-dose radiotherapy and immunotherapy resistance in tumors. TRAV- and TRBV-specific primers were used for first-strand cDNA, which covered alpha and beta chains. The TCRs were subjected to amplification over approximately 19 PCR cycles employing a constant-region primer in conjunction with a V-primer adapter. TCRdb re-called the reads through MiXCR, storing one row per CDR3 protein. The repertoire includes more than 50,000 distinct CDR3 sequences, around a quarter of them detected once, and about 6.6% sits in the top ten. This sample's time point: before trial treatment. This clonotype was counted between two and nine times. Trimming shortened V by 0 bases and J by 6 bases, and 11 bases separated the two germline ends. The CDR3 is 14 residues long. Germline assignment: CDR1 SGHRS and CDR2 YFSETQ.

The TCR sequence derives from a male donor with rectosigmoid adenocarcinoma. Material: PBMCs, obtained before treatment. The rearrangement links TRBV5-1 to TRBJ2-3; the D gene is possibly TRBD1 (7 bases). CDR3 sequence (DNA): TGCGCCAGCAGCTTGGGGCAGGGGGGTGATACGCAGTATTTT. This codes for CASSLGQGGDTQYF.